This T cell receptor beta chain emerged from a study of T cell responses to AZD1222 COVID-19 vaccine. Background on the study: Doses given second, at about 4 or about 12 weeks, were pooled. The study, taken as a whole, reports: Researchers report vaccine-associated CD4 TCRs spanning spike, with dominance at 160-218 and 743-854. Spike-specific TCR breadth and depth grew following two AZD1222 doses. Most donors were white British, females outnumbered males, and clonal diversity was possibly underestimated.

In the case of this clone: Antigen specificity is unknown.

Trimming removed 3 bases from V and 5 bases from J; junction bases left unmatched: 6. Germline CDR1 and CDR2: SGHNT and YYREEE (reference sequence). CDR3 length: 14 residues. Assay used: immunoSEQ multiplex PCR; TCRdb lists only in-frame clones, some missing. The sample lists approximately 100,000 clones; about 89% were seen once. This TCR came from an adult in good health. The source material was peripheral blood, sampled on day 0 of AZD1222 vaccination. The rearrangement uses TRBV5-4 and TRBJ2-5, with TRBD2 identical over 8 bases. The CDR3 DNA sequence: TGTGCCAGCAGCTCCTTACTAGCGGCCGAGACCCAGTACTTC. Protein sequence: CASSSLLAAETQYF.